Below, 11 T cell receptor beta chains from the same sample are listed, as sequenced in a study of CD8 T cells in ankylosing spondylitis. Their cognate antigens are unknown. General observations from the study: There was a TCR beta motif, made of several highly homologous variants, that appeared characteristic of ankylosing spondylitis blood.

TCRdb reprocessed the 5' RACE reads via MiXCR and lists one record per CDR3 protein. The data show fewer than 750,000 distinct CDR3 sequences, 15% to 20% seen once. The specimen was blood, either unsorted or a sorted T cell fraction (not recorded which). These TCRs come from a male donor with ankylosing spondylitis.

This clonotype has at least ten counts. The rearrangement uses TRBV3-1 and TRBJ2-3; a weak D match, TRBD1 (6 bases). Germline CDR1 and CDR2: LGHDT and YNNKEL (reference sequence). The V gene lost 0 bases and the J gene lost 1 base, with 11 bases spanning the gap. The CDR3 is made up of 16 amino acids. The CDR3 reads CASSQDMPGGTDTQYF. CDR3 DNA sequence: TGTGCCAGCAGCCAAGATATGCCAGGGGGCACAGATACGCAGTATTTT.

This chain connects TRBV12-3 or TRBV12-4 to TRBJ1-2; D perhaps matches TRBD1 (5 bases). V was pared by 4 bases and J by 5 bases, with 14 bases between. This CDR3 comprises 14 residues. The CDR3 bases are TGTGCCAGCAGTTCAGGGCAAAAAATTTATGGCTACACCTTC. Translation gives CASSSGQKIYGYTF.

The J gene is TRBJ1-1, the V gene TRBV6-5, with a tentative D call TRBD1 (5 bases). Trimming took off 8 bases at V and 2 bases at J, with 12 bases between the two ends. Germline loops: CDR1 MNHEY, CDR2 SVGAGI. This CDR3 is built from 13 residues. The CDR3 reads CASVYRTNTEAFF. The CDR3, as DNA: TGTGCCAGCGTTTACCGGACAAACACTGAAGCTTTCTTT.

This clonotype has only a few counts. The chain employs TRBV27 and TRBJ2-1; no clear D gene. Trimming took off 8 bases at V and 7 bases at J, with 15 bases between the two ends. Germline V lookup: CDR1 MNHEY, CDR2 SMNVEV (reference sequence). The CDR3 has 13 residues. In DNA form, the CDR3 reads TGTGCCAGCCGTTCCACTCTGTGGAATGAGCAGTTCTTC. Amino acid sequence: CASRSTLWNEQFF.

The chain employs TRBV12-3 or TRBV12-4 and TRBJ2-5, with TRBD1 matching 9 bases. Trimming cost V 6 bases and J 5 bases; bases outside gene matches: 10. The CDR3 spans 15 residues. The CDR3, as DNA: TGTGCCAGCAGAGCCCCCGGACAGGGGTTGGAGACCCAGTACTTC. Amino acid sequence: CASRAPGQGLETQYF.

This chain links TRBV5-1 with TRBJ1-6; tentatively, D is TRBD1 (5 bases). This CDR3 spans 16 amino acids. Germline V gene lookup returns CDR1 SGHRS and CDR2 YFSETQ. The ends were cut back, 9 bases at V and 6 bases at J, with 22 bases in the middle. The CDR3 bases are TGCGCCACTCACGACTTATTGGGACGGATTAATTCACCCCTCCACTTT. Encoded protein: CATHDLLGRINSPLHF.

This clonotype was counted only a few times. The chain links TRBV12-3 or TRBV12-4 to TRBJ1-5; 7 bases map to TRBD1. V lost 6 bases and J lost 3; bases outside the gene matches: 8. This CDR3 is 15 amino acids long. The CDR3, as DNA: TGTGCCAGCAGCTCTGACAGGGCCAACAATCAGCCCCAGCATTTT. Translation gives CASSSDRANNQPQHF.

The chain links TRBV12-3 or TRBV12-4 to TRBJ1-6; D not certain. Trimming removed 5 bases from V and 7 bases from J, with 18 bases in between. The CDR3 totals 16 residues. CDR3 bases: TGTGCCAGCAGTCCCGAAAGTTCCAGGAGGAATTCACCCCTCCACTTT. Translation: CASSPESSRRNSPLHF.

This clonotype was detected a few times. The CDR3 nucleotides read TGTGCCAGCAGCTTACAGGCTCACTATGGCTACACCTTC. Protein sequence: CASSLQAHYGYTF. The chain has TRBV7-9 and TRBJ1-2, with D hard to call. The CDR3 is made up of 13 amino acids. Between the trimmed V and J ends, which lost 2 bases and 3 bases, there was a span of 7 bases. Germline CDR1 is SEHNR and CDR2 is FQNEAQ (reference sequence).

V and J are TRBV20-1 and TRBJ1-1; possible D gene TRBD1, 6 bases. Trimming removed 3 bases at V and 0 bases at J, with 23 bases between. The CDR3 totals 18 residues. From germline, CDR1 is DFQATT and CDR2 SNEGSKA (reference sequence). The CDR3 bases are TGCAGTGCTAGGCCCAGGTCGGGGGCCCGGCGGGTGAACACTGAAGCTTTCTTT. The encoded protein is CSARPRSGARRVNTEAFF.

The chain carries TRBV6-1 and TRBJ2-7; possibly TRBD1 or TRBD2 for D (5 bases each). Between the trimmed V and J ends, which lost 2 bases and 7 bases, there was a span of 9 bases. Germline V gives CDR1 MNHNS, CDR2 SASEGT. The CDR3 extends over 12 amino acids. The CDR3 reads CASSELGTEQYF. CDR3 nucleotides: TGTGCCAGCAGTGAACTTGGGACGGAGCAGTACTTC.